Below, 21 T cell receptor beta chains from the same sample are listed, as sequenced in a study of tumor-infiltrating lymphocytes in primary liver carcinoma. Blood RNA originated from unsorted whole blood, with germline DNA additionally extracted. Total RNA amounting to roughly 0.5 ug was the source from which TCR beta cDNA was made with a constant-region primer. Three nested multiplex PCR rounds of slightly modified ARM-PCR generated TCR beta libraries. A C-beta reverse primer was combined with TRBV1-TRBV30 forward primers in the first two PCR rounds, and each round had around 11 cycles. A single record per CDR3 protein comes from TCRdb applying MiXCR to the multiplex PCR reads. The sample has 310,000 or so distinct CDR3 sequences; about three fifths are singletons. What was sequenced was peripheral blood. These receptors all come from a woman in her 30s with primary liver carcinoma and hepatitis B virus infection.

This clonotype was found once. With a much larger clone just one base away, this may be a read error. The V gene is TRBV6-5, the J gene TRBJ2-7, with 11 bases lining up with TRBD2. Germline V gives CDR1 MNHEY, CDR2 SVGAGI. J gave up 3 bases and V 8 bases, and 9 bases lay outside the gene matches. There are 15 residues in the CDR3. CDR3 protein: CASSTSGAFLYEQYF. In nucleotides, the CDR3 is TGTGCCAGCTCGACTAGCGGGGCCTTCCTCTACGAGCAGTACTTC.

On this clonotype: One end of the junction fails to match germline, which may point to a read error. The genes are TRBV5-4 and TRBJ2-1, with D perhaps TRBD2 (6 bases). Germline V gives CDR1 SGHNT, CDR2 YYREEE (reference sequence). This CDR3 is 17 amino acids long. The CDR3 nucleotides read TGTGCCAACAGCTTGGGGGACCGGGACTTCCCCTACAATGAGCAGTTCTTC. Translation gives CANSLGDRDFPYNEQFF. Full variable domain (missing parts from reference TRBV5-4 and TRBJ2-1): ETGVTQSPTHLIKTRGQQVTLRCSSQSGHNTVSWYQQALGQGPQFIFQYYREEENGRGNFPPRFSGLQFPNYSSELNVNALELDDSALYLCANSLGDRDFPYNEQFFGPGTRLTVL.

A note on this clonotype: A much larger clone lies a single base off, so this may be a read error. The chain has TRBV12-3 or TRBV12-4 and TRBJ2-6; TRBD2 might be the D (6 bases). The CDR3 is 17 amino acids. CDR3 loop: CASSYRQGLSGAKVLTF. The CDR3 DNA reads TGTGCCAGCAGTTACAGGCAGGGACTCTCTGGGGCCAAGGTCCTGACTTTC.

With respect to this clonotype: A read error may account for a junction end that differs from germline. The chain has TRBV6-1 and TRBJ2-7; no clear D. The CDR3 covers 15 residues. Germline V gives CDR1 MNHNS, CDR2 SASEGT. CDR3 in amino acids: CASSDRPRITYGQYF. The CDR3, as DNA: TGTGCCAGCAGTGATAGGCCCAGGATAACCTACGGGCAGTACTTC.

Points on this clonotype: At one boundary the junction diverges from the germline segment, which might be a read error. The rearrangement uses TRBV5-1 and TRBJ1-2; 10 nucleotides agree with TRBD1. CDR1 and CDR2 from the germline V gene are SGHRS and YFSETQ. This CDR3 has 14 amino acids. Here the CDR3 reads CAGSSGQGYYGYTF. CDR3 sequence (DNA): TGCGCCGGCAGCTCGGGACAGGGGTACTATGGCTACACCTTC.

Note on this clonotype: Its ends do not fully match the called genes, so a read error is possible. The chain joins TRBV11-3 to TRBJ2-1; D might be TRBD1 (5 bases). Germline CDR1 reads SGHNT; CDR2 reads YENEEA. The CDR3 is made up of 15 amino acids. CDR3 nucleotides: TGTGCCAACAGCCTAAGGGGATCGGGTGGCAATGAGCAGTTCTTC. It yields the protein CANSLRGSGGNEQFF.

Of note for this clonotype: Just one base apart from a much larger clone, this may be a read error. The genes are TRBV12-3 or TRBV12-4 and TRBJ1-2, with 9 nucleotides matching TRBD1. The CDR3 is made up of 15 amino acids. CDR3 bases: TGTGTCAGCAGTTTAAGAACAGGGGGCGCAAGTGGCTACACCTTC. Translating gives CVSSLRTGGASGYTF.

Details on this clonotype: Mismatch with germline at one junction end may stem from a read error. The V call is TRBV11-2, the J call TRBJ2-7; 7 bases are a match to TRBD1. This CDR3 is 15 amino acids long. The germline V gene has CDR1 SGHAT and CDR2 FQNNGV. CDR3 bases: TGTACCAGCAGCAGTAACAGGGGTCCAACCTACGAGCAGTACTTC. Amino acids: CTSSSNRGPTYEQYF.

This clonotype was found a few times. V usage is TRBV12-3 or TRBV12-4 and J usage is TRBJ2-5; 7 bases are shared with TRBD1. V lost 5 bases and J lost 5; bases outside the gene matches: 11. The CDR3 has 15 residues. CDR3 sequence reads: CASSHLTGTVETQYF. The CDR3 region has the DNA TGTGCCAGCAGTCACCTAACCGGGACAGTCGAGACCCAGTACTTC.

The CDR3 DNA follows: TGTGCCAGCAGGCCCTCGACAGGAAACACCATATATTTT. Its translation is CASRPSTGNTIYF. The gene calls are TRBV6-5 and TRBJ1-3; D gene uncertain. The CDR3 runs to 13 residues. Germline V lookup: CDR1 MNHEY, CDR2 SVGAGI. V lost 6 bases, J lost 4 bases, and 10 bases lay in between.

The table lists this clonotype with many counts. This chain joins TRBV11-1 and TRBJ2-3; D gene ambiguous. CDR3 size: 12 residues. Trimming took off 2 bases at V and 5 bases at J, with 5 bases between the two ends. Germline CDR1 SGHAT, CDR2 FQDESV (reference sequence). CDR3 protein: CASSLSGDTQYF. The DNA for the CDR3 is TGTGCCAGCAGCTTATCAGGAGATACGCAGTATTTT. Drawing the rest from reference TRBV11-1 and TRBJ2-3, the complete variable domain is EAEVAQSPRYKITEKSQAVAFWCDPISGHATLYWYRQILGQGPELLVQFQDESVVDDSQLPKDRFSAERLKGVDSTLKIQPAELGDSAMYLCASSLSGDTQYFGPGTRLTVL.

This clonotype was counted once. V is TRBV7-3 and J is TRBJ1-5, with 7 nucleotides matching TRBD1. V lost 5 bases to trimming and J lost 4 bases; unmatched junction nucleotides: 17. Germline CDR1 and CDR2: SGHTA and FQGTGA. CDR3 length: 18 amino acids. As DNA, the CDR3 is TGTGCCAGCAGCCCTAACCCGACAGGGAGCCTCCTTAATCAGCCCCAGCATTTT. This gives the protein CASSPNPTGSLLNQPQHF.

Details on this clonotype: This may be a read error, as it is one base from a much larger clone. The chain carries TRBV11-1 and TRBJ2-7, with D possibly called TRBD1 or TRBD2 (5 bases each). The CDR3 loop spans 15 amino acids. Germline V CDR1 and CDR2: SGHAT, FQDESV (reference sequence). The CDR3, as DNA: TGTGCCAGCAGCTTTGGCAGGGAGAGCTCCTACGAGCAGCACTTC. Its protein product is CASSFGRESSYEQHF.

This chain uses TRBV12-3 or TRBV12-4 with TRBJ1-5; 9 bases match TRBD1. V shed 10 bases, J shed 4 bases, and the junction held 8 bases outside the gene matches. CDR3 length equals 14 residues. The CDR3 coding sequence is TGTGCCAATAGGGAGGGACAGGGAAATCAGCCCCAGCATTTT. Its translation: CANREGQGNQPQHF.

On this clonotype itself: A read error may account for a junction end that differs from germline. Here the CDR3 DNA reads TGTGCCAGCAGCCGGACTAGAGGCTTCGATGAACAGTTCTTC. It yields the protein CASSRTRGFDEQFF. The chain couples TRBV12-3 or TRBV12-4 to TRBJ2-1; 7 positions match TRBD2. CDR3 length equals 14 residues.

As concerns this clonotype: Germline is not matched at one junction end, which may reflect a read error. This chain joins TRBV6-1 and TRBJ2-2; perhaps TRBD2 as D (7 bases). CDR3 size: 15 residues. CDR1 and CDR2 (germline): MNHNS, SASEGT. CDR3 protein: CGSTGIQGTGGGLFF. As DNA, the CDR3 is TGTGGCAGCACCGGTATACAGGGAACCGGCGGGGGGCTGTTTTTT.

Turning to this clonotype: This may come from a read error, since a much larger clone is one base off. The V call is TRBV11-2, the J call TRBJ1-2; no reliable D call. Germline V lookup: CDR1 SGHAT, CDR2 FQNNGV. The CDR3 extends over 14 amino acids. This chain's CDR3 is CASSLVGGNYDYTF. The CDR3 bases are TGTGCCAGCAGCTTAGTAGGCGGGAACTATGACTACACCTTC.

The V call is TRBV28, the J call TRBJ2-7, with D possibly TRBD1 on 6 matching bases. V dropped 10 bases and J dropped 3 bases, with 25 bases sitting between them. Germline CDR1 MDHEN, CDR2 SYDVKM. CDR3 length equals 16 residues. CDR3 bases: TGTGCCAACGGTGACACTACCGGGACATTGGACTACGAGCAGTACTTC. As protein: CANGDTTGTLDYEQYF. The full variable domain, with the rest looked up from reference TRBV28 and TRBJ2-7, is DVKVTQSSRYLVKRTGEKVFLECVQDMDHENMFWYRQDPGLGLRLIYFSYDVKMKEKGDIPEGYSVSREKKERFSLILESASTNQTSMYLCANGDTTGTLDYEQYFGPGTRLTVT.

This clonotype has only one observation. The chain uses TRBV12-3 or TRBV12-4 and TRBJ2-4; 7 nucleotides align to TRBD1. CDR3 length: 16 amino acids. With V trimmed by 7 bases and J by 0 bases, 9 bases remained unmatched. CDR3 region: CASISRQGIAKNIQYF. The CDR3 DNA reads as TGTGCCAGCATTTCTCGACAGGGTATAGCCAAAAACATTCAGTACTTC.

This chain connects TRBV4-1 to TRBJ2-7; 8 nucleotides agree with TRBD2. The CDR3 length is 15 residues. Germline assignment: CDR1 MGHRA and CDR2 YSYEKL. Trimming cost V 0 bases and J 9 bases; bases outside gene matches: 10. The chain's CDR3 is CASSQDLTGGRVQYF. CDR3 bases: TGCGCCAGCAGCCAAGACCTGACGGGAGGGCGCGTGCAGTACTTC.

This clonotype has a single count. The junction does not match germline at one end; this may be a read error. This chain joins TRBV5-6 and TRBJ2-3; perhaps D is TRBD1 or TRBD2 (6 bases each). Germline CDR1 SGHDT, CDR2 YYEEEE. This CDR3 region has 14 residues. DNA of the CDR3: TGTGCCAGCAGCCCGATCGGGGGCACAGATATGCAGTATTTT. This encodes CASSPIGGTDMQYF.